The 28 T cell receptor beta chains given below trace back to one sample, sequenced in a study of cytomegalovirus exposure and HLA in healthy donors. Use of 60 Vbeta and 13 Jbeta primers characterized the PCR. Only in-frame clones appear in the TCRdb table, and some are missing; sequencing was by immunoSEQ multiplex PCR. The repertoire includes some 160,000 clones, around 80% of them detected once, and roughly 1.4% sits in the top ten. Input material: PBMCs. These receptor sequences come from a man aged 35 to 55 in good health and CMV-seronegative.

The genes are TRBV5-1 and TRBJ1-2; 10 bases map to TRBD1. This CDR3 comprises 15 residues. Germline V gene sequence: CDR1 SGHRS, CDR2 YFSETQ. Trimming at V came to 0 bases and at J to 4 bases, leaving 3 bases not matched to a gene. The CDR3 protein is CASSLDGQGVYGYTF. The CDR3 coding sequence is TGCGCCAGCAGCTTGGACGGACAGGGGGTCTATGGCTACACCTTC.

This clone has a handful of counts. The chain carries TRBV7-9 and TRBJ2-2, with 12 bases matching TRBD2. The CDR3 length is 15 residues. The J segment lost 5 bases and the V segment lost 5 bases, leaving 3 bases of the junction unmatched. Germline assignment: CDR1 SEHNR and CDR2 FQNEAQ (reference sequence). For the CDR3, the DNA is TGTGCCAGCAGCCCCGGACTAGCGGGAACCGGGGAGCTGTTTTTT. This encodes CASSPGLAGTGELFF. Complete variable domain (other parts from reference TRBV7-9 and TRBJ2-2): DTGVSQNPRHKITKRGQNVTFRCDPISEHNRLYWYRQTLGQGPEFLTYFQNEAQLEKSRLLSDRFSAERPKGSFSTLEIQRTEQGDSAMYLCASSPGLAGTGELFFGEGSRLTVL.

This sequence joins TRBV30 and TRBJ2-5; 8 bases line up with TRBD2. V lost 5 bases, J lost 2 bases, and 4 bases stayed unmatched. The CDR3 loop spans 13 amino acids. Per germline, CDR1 GTSNPN and CDR2 SVGIG (reference sequence). The CDR3 sequence is CAWALAAQETQYF. The CDR3 bases are TGTGCCTGGGCACTAGCGGCGCAAGAGACCCAGTACTTC.

The chain carries TRBV2 and TRBJ2-1; D may be TRBD2 (5 bases). Germline V CDR1 and CDR2: SNHLY, FYNNEI. Trimming cost V 7 bases and J 2 bases, with 9 bases left between them. The CDR3 is made up of 13 amino acids. For the CDR3, the DNA is TGTGCCAGCATCGAGGAGGCCTACAATGAGCAGTTCTTC. Its protein is CASIEEAYNEQFF. The entire variable domain, with the rest obtained from reference TRBV2 and TRBJ2-1, is as follows: EPEVTQTPSHQVTQMGQEVILRCVPISNHLYFYWYRQILGQKVEFLVSFYNNEISEKSEIFDDQFSVERPDGSNFTLKIRSTKLEDSAMYFCASIEEAYNEQFFGPGTRLTVL.

The V and J genes are TRBV5-4 and TRBJ2-7, with TRBD1 identical over 7 bases. The CDR3 extends over 15 amino acids. Per germline, CDR1 SGHNT and CDR2 YYREEE (reference sequence). With V trimmed by 0 bases and J by 5 bases, 8 bases remained unmatched. The CDR3 here is CASSLGLTGTNEQYF. CDR3 coding DNA: TGTGCCAGCAGCTTGGGATTGACAGGGACCAACGAGCAGTACTTC.

The J gene is TRBJ2-5, the V gene TRBV7-3; TRBD1 might be the D (5 bases). The J call may be incorrect, as the DNA end agrees better with TRBJ2-7. CDR3 length equals 13 residues. CDR1 is SGHTA, CDR2 FQGTGA, per germline. CDR3 region: CASSLEQDYEQYF. As DNA, the CDR3 is TGTGCCAGCAGCTTAGAACAGGACTACGAGCAGTACTTC.

Concerning this clone: Relative to the germline gene, one junction end is altered; a read error may explain this. The chain recombines TRBV5-1 with TRBJ2-1, with 12 bases that match TRBD2. Germline CDR1 is SGHRS and CDR2 is YFSETQ. CDR3 length: 18 amino acids. As DNA, the CDR3 is TGCGCCAGCAGCTTGAGGGATAGGACTAGCGGGGATTACAATGGGCAGTTCTTC. Its translation: CASSLRDRTSGDYNGQFF.

The V call is TRBV29-1, the J call TRBJ2-1, with TRBD1 matching over 9 bases. Trimming removed 7 bases from V and 5 bases from J; junction bases left unmatched: 15. This CDR3 spans 16 amino acids. Germline-derived CDR1 and CDR2 are SQVTM and ANQGSEA. The DNA of the CDR3 is TGCAGCGCAAGTTCACCGGGACAGGGTATCAACAATGAGCAGTTCTTC. Its protein is CSASSPGQGINNEQFF.

The CDR3 loop reads CASSLAVGTSGTGGETQYF. The DNA of the CDR3 is TGTGCCAGCAGCTTGGCCGTGGGGACTAGCGGGACCGGGGGGGAGACCCAGTACTTC. V is TRBV5-6 and J is TRBJ2-5, with 13 bases that match TRBD2. This CDR3 is built from 19 residues. The V gene's germline CDR1 is SGHDT and CDR2 YYEEEE. J was trimmed by 5 bases and V by 0 bases; bases with no gene match: 13.

A remark on this clone: A junction end diverges from the germline sequence, so it may reflect a read error. The chain links TRBV4-1 to TRBJ2-3, with TRBD1 as a possible D gene (5 bases). Looked up from germline, CDR1 is MGHRA and CDR2 is YSYEKL. This CDR3 region has 19 residues. CDR3 sequence: CASSQPDPPATVSTDAQYF. The CDR3 DNA follows: TGCGCCAGCAGCCAACCCGATCCCCCAGCGACAGTAAGCACAGATGCGCAGTATTTT.

The gene calls are TRBV5-1 and TRBJ2-7; 12 bases are a match to TRBD1. Germline CDR1 is SGHRS and CDR2 is YFSETQ. There are 15 residues in the CDR3. V lost 4 bases, J lost 5 bases, and 7 bases stayed unmatched. The DNA for the CDR3 is TGCGCCAGCAGCATAGAGGGACAGGGGGCGAACGAGCAGTACTTC. Its translation is CASSIEGQGANEQYF.

V is TRBV9 and J is TRBJ2-7, with 9 positions matching TRBD1. The CDR3 totals 14 residues. Germline CDR1 is SGDLS and CDR2 is YYNGEE. V shed 3 bases, J shed 10 bases, and the junction held 11 bases outside the gene matches. The CDR3 protein is CASSADRGPFEQYF. CDR3 in DNA: TGTGCCAGCAGCGCGGACAGGGGTCCCTTCGAACAGTACTTC.

The chain carries TRBV5-1 and TRBJ1-5; the D gene is possibly TRBD1 (6 bases). V lost 2 bases and J lost 4, with 10 bases in between. This CDR3 has 14 amino acids. Germline loops: CDR1 SGHRS, CDR2 YFSETQ. The CDR3 reads CASSLQGLNQPQHF. CDR3 nucleotide sequence: TGCGCCAGCAGCTTACAGGGTCTAAATCAGCCCCAGCATTTT.

J is TRBJ1-1 and V is TRBV6-6; no firm D call. The CDR3 loop spans 13 amino acids. The V and J ends lost 0 bases and 10 bases respectively, with 12 bases between them. From germline, CDR1 is MNHNY and CDR2 SVGAGI (reference sequence). CDR3 sequence reads: CASSYSEHQRAFF. In DNA, the CDR3 is TGTGCCAGCAGTTACTCGGAACACCAGCGAGCTTTCTTT.

V is TRBV7-3 and J is TRBJ2-5; no clear D. This CDR3 has 13 amino acids. Trimming shortened V by 3 bases and J by 2 bases, and 7 bases separated the two germline ends. CDR1 and CDR2 from the germline V gene are SGHTA and FQGTGA. The CDR3 DNA sequence: TGTGCCAGCAGCTTTAATATGCAAGAGACCCAGTACTTC. This translates into CASSFNMQETQYF. Full variable domain (outside the CDR3, taken from reference TRBV7-3 and TRBJ2-5): GAGVSQTPSNKVTEKGKYVELRCDPISGHTALYWYRQSLGQGPEFLIYFQGTGAADDSGLPNDRFFAVRPEGSVSTLKIQRTERGDSAVYLCASSFNMQETQYFGPGTRLLVL.

The rearrangement uses TRBV4-2 and TRBJ2-3; D perhaps matches TRBD1 (6 bases). Germline V gene data show CDR1 as LGHNA and CDR2 as YNFKEQ. Deletions cut 1 base from V and 3 bases from J, with 11 bases between. The CDR3 is 15 residues long. This CDR3 reads CASSQVITGTDTQYF. The CDR3 DNA sequence: TGTGCCAGCAGCCAAGTTATAACAGGGACAGATACGCAGTATTTT.

The chain joins TRBV6-1 to TRBJ2-5; TRBD1 aligns across 12 bases. Germline V gene lookup returns CDR1 MNHNS and CDR2 SASEGT. This CDR3 is built from 14 residues. Trimming cost V 10 bases and J 5 bases; bases outside gene matches: 8. CDR3 loop: CATGGTGGIETQYF. The CDR3 DNA reads as TGTGCCACTGGGGGGACAGGGGGCATCGAGACCCAGTACTTC.

The V and J genes are TRBV5-1 and TRBJ1-1; no reliable D call. From germline, CDR1 is SGHRS and CDR2 YFSETQ. This CDR3 is 15 amino acids long. Trimming took off 4 bases at V and 0 bases at J, with 13 bases between the two ends. Here the CDR3 DNA reads TGCGCCAGCAGCGCATCGGCAGGTATGAACACTGAAGCTTTCTTT. Protein product: CASSASAGMNTEAFF. The full variable domain, in which reference TRBV5-1 and TRBJ1-1 provide the parts outside the CDR3, is KAGVTQTPRYLIKTRGQQVTLSCSPISGHRSVSWYQQTPGQGLQFLFEYFSETQRNKGNFPGRFSGRQFSNSRSEMNVSTLELGDSALYLCASSASAGMNTEAFFGQGTRLTVV.

The J gene is TRBJ2-1, the V gene TRBV5-6; 14 positions match TRBD2. This CDR3 is built from 18 residues. After removal of 2 bases from V and 2 bases from J, the junction contained 6 bases not matched to a gene. Germline V lookup: CDR1 SGHDT, CDR2 YYEEEE. CDR3 loop: CASSFGGLAGVPYNEQFF. The CDR3 coding sequence is TGTGCCAGCAGCTTTGGGGGACTAGCGGGAGTCCCCTACAATGAGCAGTTCTTC.

The rearrangement joins TRBV11-1 to TRBJ2-7; 8 bases fit TRBD1. V lost 5 bases, J lost 5 bases, and 17 bases stayed unmatched. The CDR3 extends over 17 amino acids. Germline V CDR1 and CDR2: SGHAT, FQDESV (reference sequence). The CDR3 here is CASSRRGGTGKSNEQYF. The CDR3 coding sequence is TGTGCCAGCAGCCGCCGAGGAGGGACAGGAAAGAGTAACGAGCAGTACTTC.

The V call is TRBV28, the J call TRBJ2-3, with D tentatively TRBD2 (6 bases). CDR3 length: 15 amino acids. Germline lookup yields CDR1 MDHEN and CDR2 SYDVKM. V was clipped by 10 bases and J by 1 base, with 18 bases between them. CDR3 DNA sequence: TGTGCCACCTCATCCAGAGGGACTGGCACAGATACGCAGTATTTT. Amino acid sequence: CATSSRGTGTDTQYF. Filled out from reference TRBV28 and TRBJ2-3, the complete variable domain reads DVKVTQSSRYLVKRTGEKVFLECVQDMDHENMFWYRQDPGLGLRLIYFSYDVKMKEKGDIPEGYSVSREKKERFSLILESASTNQTSMYLCATSSRGTGTDTQYFGPGTRLTVL.

Remarks on this clone: Compared with germline, one end of the junction differs, possibly owing to a read error. The V call is TRBV23-1, the J call TRBJ2-6, with TRBD1 as a possible D gene (7 bases). TRBV23-1 is identified as an open reading frame with a role that is uncertain. The CDR3 sequence is 19 residues long. In DNA form, the CDR3 reads TGCGCCAGCAGTCAATCCCAGGGGGGCTTCTTCTCTGGGGCCAACGGCCTGACTTTC. It encodes CASSQSQGGFFSGANGLTF.

The chain links TRBV11-2 to TRBJ2-5; possibly TRBD1 for D (5 bases). Germline V gene lookup returns CDR1 SGHAT and CDR2 FQNNGV. This CDR3 contains 13 residues. V lost 1 base to trimming and J lost 2 bases, with 5 bases between them. The CDR3 nucleotides are TGTGCCAGCAGCTTAGGACAGCAAGAGACCCAGTACTTC. It is translated as CASSLGQQETQYF.

The CDR3 here is CASSPGGATLGPQHF. The DNA of the CDR3 is TGTGCCAGCAGCCCCGGGGGGGCTACACTAGGGCCCCAGCATTTT. This chain joins TRBV7-9 and TRBJ1-5, with D tentatively TRBD1 (6 bases). The germline V gene encodes CDR1 SEHNR and CDR2 FQNEAQ (reference sequence). The CDR3 is 15 amino acids. The germline V and J ends were trimmed by 5 bases and 9 bases, with 20 bases remaining between them.

In DNA, the CDR3 is TGTGCCAGCAGCAAAACCCCAGGGGGAACTAATGAAAAACTGTTTTTT. Its translation: CASSKTPGGTNEKLFF. The rearrangement joins TRBV21-1 to TRBJ1-4; no DNA check was done on the table's D call, TRBD1. TRBV21-1 is noted as a pseudogene. CDR3 length: 16 amino acids.

The chain has TRBV29-1 and TRBJ2-4, with 7 bases identical to TRBD2. Per the germline V gene, CDR1 is SQVTM and CDR2 is ANQGSEA. CDR3 length equals 14 residues. V shed 4 bases and J 1 base; nucleotides not matched to a gene: 4. The CDR3 loop is CSVARGEAKNIQYF. The CDR3 DNA is TGCAGCGTTGCTCGGGGGGAGGCCAAAAACATTCAGTACTTC.

The chain combines TRBV30 with TRBJ2-7, with D perhaps matching TRBD1 (6 bases). V dropped 8 bases and J dropped 3 bases, with 11 bases sitting between them. The CDR3 runs to 11 residues. CDR1 is GTSNPN and CDR2 is SVGIG in the germline V gene (reference sequence). The DNA for the CDR3 is TGTGCCAGCAGGACAGTCTACGAGCAGTACTTC. Translated, it gives CASRTVYEQYF.

The rearrangement links TRBV18 to TRBJ2-5; 13 bases align to TRBD2. The length of the CDR3 is 16 residues. V trimming: 4 bases; J trimming: 4 bases; junction bases outside the gene matches: 6. From germline, CDR1 is KGHSH and CDR2 LQKENI. In DNA form, the CDR3 reads TGTGCCAGCTCACGCGGACTAGCGGGAGTGGTAGAGACCCAGTACTTC. Protein sequence: CASSRGLAGVVETQYF.